This entry lists 8 T cell receptor beta chains sequenced from one sample in a study of blood T cell repertoires in COVID-19 (dated by TCRdb to the early 2020s). Library construction relied on the immunoSEQ multiplex PCR assay. The table was pulled from immuneACCESS by TCRdb, which kept in-frame rearrangements only. Such tables lose some clones; where checked, under half of the loss comes from unresolved V genes, and the rest has no known cause. This sample lists 150,000 or so clones; 86% were detected once. Around 8.4% of the sample is in the top ten clones. Sample: peripheral blood. The receptors shown here come from a woman aged 55 to 70 with acute or convalescent COVID-19.

The chain carries TRBV18 and TRBJ1-1, with 8 nucleotides matching TRBD1. Per germline, CDR1 KGHSH and CDR2 LQKENI. V lost 6 bases, J lost 1 base, and 7 bases stayed unmatched. The CDR3 loop spans 15 amino acids. The CDR3 here is CASSSGQGTNTEAFF. DNA of the CDR3: TGTGCCAGCTCGTCCGGACAGGGAACGAACACTGAAGCTTTCTTT.

J is TRBJ2-7 and V is TRBV5-6; 7 nucleotides agree with TRBD2. The CDR3 is 14 residues long. J was trimmed by 0 bases and V by 5 bases; bases with no gene match: 5. Germline V lookup: CDR1 SGHDT, CDR2 YYEEEE. CDR3 protein: CASRLSGGSYEQYF. The DNA of the CDR3 is TGTGCCAGCAGATTATCGGGGGGCTCCTACGAGCAGTACTTC. The full variable domain, completed using reference TRBV5-6 and TRBJ2-7, is DAGVTQSPTHLIKTRGQQVTLRCSPKSGHDTVSWYQQALGQGPQFIFQYYEEEERQRGNFPDRFSGHQFPNYSSELNVNALLLGDSALYLCASRLSGGSYEQYFGPGTRLTVT.

The rearrangement links TRBV2 to TRBJ2-7, with D maybe TRBD2 (7 bases). Trimming pared 1 base from V and 2 bases from J, leaving 12 bases between. CDR3 length equals 15 residues. Germline lookup yields CDR1 SNHLY and CDR2 FYNNEI. The CDR3 is CASSEVRGGTYEQYF. CDR3 coding DNA: TGTGCCAGCAGTGAAGTTAGGGGGGGGACCTACGAGCAGTACTTC.

Written as DNA, the CDR3 is TGTGCCAGCTCACCGCTACGGTGGAGCCTGAACACCGGGGAGCTGTTTTTT. It codes for CASSPLRWSLNTGELFF. The chain employs TRBV18 and TRBJ2-2; D is ambiguous. Trimming pared 3 bases from V and 1 base from J, leaving 15 bases between. Germline CDR1 KGHSH, CDR2 LQKENI. The CDR3 has 17 amino acids.

This chain joins TRBV6-5 and TRBJ2-2; 7 bases are a match to TRBD1. There are 14 residues in the CDR3. The V and J ends lost 7 bases and 6 bases, in that order; junction bases with no gene match: 8. Germline V lookup: CDR1 MNHEY, CDR2 SVGAGI. CDR3 region: CASTPRTGPGELFF. The CDR3 DNA follows: TGTGCCAGCACCCCACGGACAGGCCCCGGGGAGCTGTTTTTT.

This clone was seen a few times. The V and J genes are TRBV24-1 and TRBJ1-2, with no clear D. Germline values: CDR1 KGHDR, CDR2 SFDVKD. Trimming removed 2 bases from V and 8 bases from J, with 5 bases in between. The CDR3 sequence is 11 residues long. This CDR3 is CATSDSFGYTF. The CDR3 DNA reads TGTGCCACCAGTGATTCCTTCGGCTACACCTTC.

The rearrangement links TRBV27 to TRBJ2-5; 9 bases map to TRBD2. V lost 5 bases and J lost 1; bases outside the gene matches: 2. The CDR3 runs to 14 residues. Germline CDR1 reads MNHEY; CDR2 reads SMNVEV (reference sequence). CDR3 amino acids: CASSRRGGQETQYF. Written as DNA, the CDR3 is TGTGCCAGCAGTCGGCGGGGGGGCCAAGAGACCCAGTACTTC.

The J gene is TRBJ2-2, the V gene TRBV7-3; possible D gene TRBD2, 6 bases. Germline V CDR1 and CDR2: SGHTA, FQGTGA. The CDR3 sequence is 17 residues long. Trimming pared 5 bases from V and 1 base from J, leaving 17 bases between. CDR3: CASSPFAWRENTGELFF. The CDR3 region has the DNA TGTGCCAGCAGCCCCTTCGCTTGGAGGGAGAACACCGGGGAGCTGTTTTTT. The variable domain in full, with the rest retrieved from reference TRBV7-3 and TRBJ2-2, is GAGVSQTPSNKVTEKGKYVELRCDPISGHTALYWYRQSLGQGPEFLIYFQGTGAADDSGLPNDRFFAVRPEGSVSTLKIQRTERGDSAVYLCASSPFAWRENTGELFFGEGSRLTVL.